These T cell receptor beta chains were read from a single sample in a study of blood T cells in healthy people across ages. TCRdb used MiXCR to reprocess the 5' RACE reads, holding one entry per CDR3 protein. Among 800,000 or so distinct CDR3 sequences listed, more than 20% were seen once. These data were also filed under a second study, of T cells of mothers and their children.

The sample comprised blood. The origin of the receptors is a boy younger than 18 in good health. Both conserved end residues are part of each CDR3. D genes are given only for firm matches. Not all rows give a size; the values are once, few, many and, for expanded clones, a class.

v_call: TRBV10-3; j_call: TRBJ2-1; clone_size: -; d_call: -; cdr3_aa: CAISDDASEQFF; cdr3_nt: TGTGCCATCAGTGACGACGCATCTGAGCAGTTCTTC
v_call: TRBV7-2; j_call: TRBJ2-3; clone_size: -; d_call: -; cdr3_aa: CASSLAFGGGTYF; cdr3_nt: -
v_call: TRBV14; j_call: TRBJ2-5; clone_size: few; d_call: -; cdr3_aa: CASSQWGRQYQETQYF; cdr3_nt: TGTGCCAGCAGCCAATGGGGCAGACAGTACCAAGAGACCCAGTACTTC
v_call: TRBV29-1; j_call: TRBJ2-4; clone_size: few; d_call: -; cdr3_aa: CSVEPMGVGNIQYF; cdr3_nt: TGCAGCGTTGAACCGATGGGGGTGGGAAACATTCAGTACTTC
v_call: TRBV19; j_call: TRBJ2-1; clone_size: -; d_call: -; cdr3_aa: CASSIWRDDNEQFF; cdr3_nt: TGTGCCAGTAGTATTTGGCGGGACGACAATGAGCAGTTCTTC
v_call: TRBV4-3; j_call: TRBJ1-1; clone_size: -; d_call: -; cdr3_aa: CASSQLQGAEAFF; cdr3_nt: TGCGCCAGCAGCCAGCTCCAAGGCGCTGAAGCTTTCTTT
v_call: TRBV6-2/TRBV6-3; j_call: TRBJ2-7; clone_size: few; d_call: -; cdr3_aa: CASSYPWDRFAYEQYF; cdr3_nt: TGTGCCAGCAGTTACCCATGGGACCGCTTCGCCTACGAGCAGTACTTC
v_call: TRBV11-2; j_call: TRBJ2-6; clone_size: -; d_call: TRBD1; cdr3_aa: CASSLTQGQGAISGANVLTF; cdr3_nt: TGTGCCAGCAGTCTAACCCAGGGACAGGGGGCCATCTCTGGGGCCAACGTCCTGACTTTC
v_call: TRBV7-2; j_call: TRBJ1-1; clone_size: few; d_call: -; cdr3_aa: CASSLLDTEAFF; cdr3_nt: TGTGCCAGCAGCTTACTAGACACTGAAGCTTTCTTT
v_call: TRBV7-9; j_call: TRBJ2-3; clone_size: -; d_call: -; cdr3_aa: CASSPRRDNTDTQYF; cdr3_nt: TGTGCCAGCAGCCCACGACGGGACAACACAGATACGCAGTATTTT
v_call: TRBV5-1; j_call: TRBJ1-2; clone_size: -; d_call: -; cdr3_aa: CASSVTTEDYGYTF; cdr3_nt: TGCGCCAGCAGCGTTACGACAGAAGACTATGGCTACACCTTC
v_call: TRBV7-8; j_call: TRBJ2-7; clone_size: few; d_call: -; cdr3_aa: CASSFFTGPSYEQYF; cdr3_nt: TGTGCCAGCAGCTTCTTCACTGGGCCATCCTACGAGCAGTACTTC
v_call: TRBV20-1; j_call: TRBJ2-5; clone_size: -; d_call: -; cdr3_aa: CSARGHMETQYF; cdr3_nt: TGCAGTGCTAGAGGTCACATGGAGACCCAGTACTTC
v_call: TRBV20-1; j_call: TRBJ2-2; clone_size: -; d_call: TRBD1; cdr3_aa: CSAKDRGFTGELFF; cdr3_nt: TGCAGTGCTAAGGACAGGGGTTTTACCGGGGAGCTGTTTTTT
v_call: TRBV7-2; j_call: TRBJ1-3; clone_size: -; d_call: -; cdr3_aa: CASSPQPFSGNTIYF; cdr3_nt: TGTGCCAGCAGCCCCCAGCCTTTCTCTGGAAACACCATATATTTT
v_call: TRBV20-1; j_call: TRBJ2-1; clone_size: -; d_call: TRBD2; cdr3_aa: CSAKRGPYNEQFF; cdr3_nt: TGCAGTGCTAAGCGGGGACCCTACAATGAGCAGTTCTTC
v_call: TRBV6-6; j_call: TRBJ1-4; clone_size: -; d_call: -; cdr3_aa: CASSTSGRINEKLFF; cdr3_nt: TGTGCCAGCAGTACATCAGGGAGGATTAATGAAAAACTGTTTTTT
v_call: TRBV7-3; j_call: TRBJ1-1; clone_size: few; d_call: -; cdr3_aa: CASSLFGDGNTEAFF; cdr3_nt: TGTGCCAGCAGCTTATTTGGGGACGGTAACACTGAAGCTTTCTTT
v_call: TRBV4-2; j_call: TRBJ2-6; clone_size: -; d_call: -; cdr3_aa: CASSQDVQSGANVLTF; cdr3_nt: TGTGCCAGCAGCCAAGATGTCCAGTCTGGGGCCAACGTCCTGACTTTC
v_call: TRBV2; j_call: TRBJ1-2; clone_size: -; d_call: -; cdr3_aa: CASSYGDVTLYGYTF; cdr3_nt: TGTGCCAGCAGTTATGGGGACGTAACTCTCTATGGCTACACCTTC
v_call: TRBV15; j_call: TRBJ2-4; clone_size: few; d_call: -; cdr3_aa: CATSRDLQVLNIQYF; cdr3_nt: TGTGCCACCAGCAGAGACCTACAGGTGTTAAACATTCAGTACTTC
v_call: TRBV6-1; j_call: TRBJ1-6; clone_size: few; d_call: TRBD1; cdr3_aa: CASSTTGERSPLHF; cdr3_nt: TGTGCCAGCAGTACGACAGGGGAGCGATCACCCCTCCACTTT
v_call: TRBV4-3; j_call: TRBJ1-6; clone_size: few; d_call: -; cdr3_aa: CARGREESPLHF; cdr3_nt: TGCGCCAGAGGCAGGGAGGAATCACCCCTCCACTTT
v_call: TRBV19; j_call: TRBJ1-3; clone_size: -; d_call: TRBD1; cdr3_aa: CASSSGQGIAGNTIYF; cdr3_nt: TGTGCCAGTAGTTCCGGACAGGGGATAGCTGGAAACACCATATATTTT
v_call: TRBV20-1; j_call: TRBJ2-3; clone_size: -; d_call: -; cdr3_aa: CSAKWRFRTDTQYF; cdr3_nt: TGCAGTGCTAAGTGGCGCTTCCGCACAGATACGCAGTATTTT
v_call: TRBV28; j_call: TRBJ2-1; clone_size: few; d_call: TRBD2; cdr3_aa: CASSVTSGFPNEQFF; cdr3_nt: TGTGCCAGCAGTGTGACTAGCGGGTTTCCCAATGAGCAGTTCTTC
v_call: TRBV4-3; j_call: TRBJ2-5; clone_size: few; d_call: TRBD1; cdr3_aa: CASSQGHRGQEETQYF; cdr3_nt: TGCGCCAGCAGCCAAGGCCACCGAGGACAGGAAGAGACCCAGTACTTC
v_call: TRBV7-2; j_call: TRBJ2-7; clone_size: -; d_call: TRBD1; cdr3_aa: CASSLATGDYEQYF; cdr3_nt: TGTGCCAGCAGCTTAGCCACAGGGGACTACGAGCAGTACTTC
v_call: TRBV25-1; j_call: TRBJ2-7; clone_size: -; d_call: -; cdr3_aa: CASSGELPDEQYF; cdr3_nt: TGTGCCAGCAGTGGTGAGCTCCCAGACGAGCAGTACTTC